Following are 12 T cell receptor beta chains from one sample sequenced in a study of response to subunit inactivated influenza vaccine. MiXCR, applied by TCRdb to the RT-PCR reads, yields one record per CDR3 protein. Of 500,000 to 600,000 distinct CDR3 sequences listed, 10% to 15% are singletons. Specimen: PBMCs from blood, collected around seven weeks after vaccination. The receptors here all came from a man aged 50 or older who received an inactivated influenza vaccine.

The sample holds a few counts of this clonotype. The chain recombines TRBV5-1 with TRBJ2-1; D possibly corresponds to TRBD2 (5 bases). V dropped 6 bases and J dropped 9 bases, with 19 bases sitting between them. The V gene's germline CDR1 is SGHRS and CDR2 YFSETQ. The CDR3 totals 14 residues. The CDR3 nucleotides read TGCGCCAGCAATACGGAGCAGCTTGCGGGTGAGCAGTTCTTC. Translating it yields CASNTEQLAGEQFF.

This clonotype was detected only a few times. V and J are TRBV9 and TRBJ2-1; D possibly corresponds to TRBD2 (6 bases). The germline V gene has CDR1 SGDLS and CDR2 YYNGEE. The V end was cut by 0 bases, the J end by 3 bases, with 10 bases between. The CDR3 covers 15 residues. The CDR3 protein is CASSVAGVFYNEQFF. CDR3 bases: TGTGCCAGCAGCGTAGCGGGAGTCTTCTACAATGAGCAGTTCTTC.

The chain is built from TRBV2 and TRBJ2-7, with D tentatively TRBD1 (5 bases). The CDR3 has 15 amino acids. V shed 3 bases and J shed 0 bases, with 12 bases lying between them. The germline CDR1 and CDR2 sequences are SNHLY and FYNNEI. The CDR3 region is CASSDRTRGSYEQYF. The DNA of the CDR3 is TGTGCCAGCAGTGATCGGACACGTGGCTCCTACGAGCAGTACTTC.

The J gene is TRBJ1-2, the V gene TRBV11-2; no reliable D call. Trimming pared 5 bases from V and 0 bases from J, leaving 10 bases between. From germline, CDR1 is SGHAT and CDR2 FQNNGV. This CDR3 contains 14 residues. CDR3 sequence (DNA): TGTGCCAGCAGCCCGACGGCAGCTAACTATGGCTACACCTTC. Protein: CASSPTAANYGYTF. Complete variable domain (other parts from reference TRBV11-2 and TRBJ1-2): EAGVAQSPRYKIIEKRQSVAFWCNPISGHATLYWYQQILGQGPKLLIQFQNNGVVDDSQLPKDRFSAERLKGVDSTLKIQPAKLEDSAVYLCASSPTAANYGYTFGSGTRLTVV.

V gene TRBV12-3 or TRBV12-4 combines with J gene TRBJ1-4, with TRBD1 matching 7 bases. With V trimmed by 5 bases and J by 5 bases, 11 bases remained unmatched. The CDR3 runs 16 residues. CDR3 loop: CASSLQTGRVNEKLFF. The CDR3 DNA reads TGTGCCAGCAGTCTACAGACAGGGCGGGTGAATGAAAAACTGTTTTTT.

The table lists this clonotype with a few counts. The chain combines TRBV12-3 or TRBV12-4 with TRBJ1-5; 7 bases are shared with TRBD1. The length of the CDR3 is 20 residues. Trimming cost V 5 bases and J 0 bases; bases outside gene matches: 19. The CDR3 is CASSPGGPGTSLYSNQPQHF. The CDR3 DNA is TGTGCCAGCAGTCCAGGGGGTCCCGGGACATCCCTATATAGCAATCAGCCCCAGCATTTT.

This clonotype was seen at least ten times. The V call is TRBV15, the J call TRBJ2-1; D gene unclear. CDR1 is LNHNV, CDR2 YYDKDF, per germline (reference sequence). CDR3 length: 13 amino acids. V was trimmed by 0 bases and J by 12 bases, leaving 12 bases between them. In DNA, the CDR3 is TGTGCCACCAGCAGAGATTTGCCCGCTTGGCAGTTCTTC. This gives the protein CATSRDLPAWQFF.

This clonotype occurred many times. V usage is TRBV12-3 or TRBV12-4 and J usage is TRBJ2-3; D unclear. CDR3 size: 12 residues. V was trimmed by 6 bases and J by 7 bases, leaving 11 bases between them. The CDR3 loop reads CASREQRNTQYF. The CDR3 coding sequence is TGTGCCAGCAGGGAACAGCGAAATACGCAGTATTTT.

Of note for this clonotype: A much larger clone lies one base from this, so it may be a read error. This chain joins TRBV12-3 or TRBV12-4 and TRBJ1-5; D is ambiguous. The CDR3 runs to 16 residues. The CDR3 protein is CASSLGQIYSNHPQHF. The CDR3 nucleotides read TGTGCCAGCAGTTTGGGCCAGATTTATAGCAATCACCCCCAGCATTTT.

There are a few counts of this clonotype. This sequence joins TRBV6-2 or TRBV6-3 and TRBJ2-2, with D hard to call. The CDR3 length is 16 residues. Trimming pared 4 bases from V and 1 base from J, leaving 13 bases between. Germline assignment: CDR1 MNHEY and CDR2 SVGEGT. As DNA, the CDR3 is TGTGCCAGCAGTTCCCGGATTTCTCTGAACACCGGGGAGCTGTTTTTT. Protein sequence: CASSSRISLNTGELFF.

This clonotype was picked up many times. V is TRBV5-5 and J is TRBJ2-3; 9 bases fit TRBD2. There are 16 residues in the CDR3. The V gene end was trimmed by 4 bases and the J gene end by 2 bases; junction bases not matched to a gene: 8. Germline CDR1 is SGHKS and CDR2 is YYEKEE (reference sequence). The CDR3 sequence: CASSAGTSSVTDTQYF. The CDR3 DNA reads TGTGCCAGCAGCGCCGGGACTAGCTCTGTCACAGATACGCAGTATTTT.

The gene calls are TRBV4-3 and TRBJ2-6; perhaps TRBD2 as D (5 bases). Trimming took off 1 base at V and 0 bases at J, with 19 bases between the two ends. The CDR3 covers 20 residues. From germline, CDR1 is LGHNA and CDR2 YSLEER. CDR3 protein: CASSQALGVGSISGANVLTF. The CDR3 DNA follows: TGCGCCAGCAGCCAAGCTCTCGGGGTAGGCTCGATCTCTGGGGCCAACGTCCTGACTTTC.